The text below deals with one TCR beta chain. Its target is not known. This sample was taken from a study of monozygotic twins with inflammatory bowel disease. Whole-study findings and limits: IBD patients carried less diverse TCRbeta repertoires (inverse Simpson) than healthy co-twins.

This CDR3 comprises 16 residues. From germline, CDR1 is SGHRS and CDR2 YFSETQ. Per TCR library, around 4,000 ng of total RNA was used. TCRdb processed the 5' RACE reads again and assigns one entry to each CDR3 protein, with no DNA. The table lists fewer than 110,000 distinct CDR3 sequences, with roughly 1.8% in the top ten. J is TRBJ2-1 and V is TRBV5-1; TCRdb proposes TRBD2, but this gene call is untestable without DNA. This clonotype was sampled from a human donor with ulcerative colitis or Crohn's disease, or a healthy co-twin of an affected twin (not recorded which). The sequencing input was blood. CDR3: CASSLSGLAGVGELFF.